This T cell receptor (beta chain) was obtained from a study of shared clonotypes between healthy human individuals. Background on the study: CD4 naive and memory got three plates each, CD8 naive two, CD8 memory one.

Trimming shortened V by 0 bases and J by 1 base, and 9 bases separated the two germline ends. CDR3 length: 15 residues. Germline CDR1 is MNHEY and CDR2 is SVGAGI. Clones were sequenced by immunoSEQ multiplex PCR, and TCRdb holds only the in-frame ones, with some missing. The sample contains roughly 1,600,000 clones, just under 99% of which appear only once. The chain combines TRBV6-5 with TRBJ1-1; perhaps TRBD1 as D (6 bases). The origin of this receptor is a man between 25 and 39 years old in good health. Specimen: naive CD4+ T cells sorted from blood. Noted subset: CD45RA+ positively selected. In nucleotides, the CDR3 is TGTGCCAGCAGTTACTCGGGGGCTACGAACACTGAAGCTTTCTTT. Protein product: CASSYSGATNTEAFF.